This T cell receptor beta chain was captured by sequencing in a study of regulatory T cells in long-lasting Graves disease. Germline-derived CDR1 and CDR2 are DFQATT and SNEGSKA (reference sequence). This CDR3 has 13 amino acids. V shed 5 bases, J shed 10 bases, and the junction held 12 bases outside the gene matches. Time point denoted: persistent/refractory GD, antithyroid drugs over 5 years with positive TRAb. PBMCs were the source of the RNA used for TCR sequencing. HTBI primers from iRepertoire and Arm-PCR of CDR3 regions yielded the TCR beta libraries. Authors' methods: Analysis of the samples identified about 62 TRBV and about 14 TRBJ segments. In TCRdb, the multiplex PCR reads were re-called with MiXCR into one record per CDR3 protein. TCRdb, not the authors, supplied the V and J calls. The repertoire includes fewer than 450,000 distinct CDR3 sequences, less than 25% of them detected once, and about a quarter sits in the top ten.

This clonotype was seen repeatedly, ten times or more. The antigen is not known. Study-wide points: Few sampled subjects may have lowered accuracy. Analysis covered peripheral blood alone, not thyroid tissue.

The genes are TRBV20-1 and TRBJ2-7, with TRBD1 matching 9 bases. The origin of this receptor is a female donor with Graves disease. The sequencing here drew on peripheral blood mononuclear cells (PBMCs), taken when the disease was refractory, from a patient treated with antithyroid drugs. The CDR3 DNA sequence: TGCAGTGCTCGAAGCGTCGACAGGGGGTATCAGTACTTC. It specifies CSARSVDRGYQYF.